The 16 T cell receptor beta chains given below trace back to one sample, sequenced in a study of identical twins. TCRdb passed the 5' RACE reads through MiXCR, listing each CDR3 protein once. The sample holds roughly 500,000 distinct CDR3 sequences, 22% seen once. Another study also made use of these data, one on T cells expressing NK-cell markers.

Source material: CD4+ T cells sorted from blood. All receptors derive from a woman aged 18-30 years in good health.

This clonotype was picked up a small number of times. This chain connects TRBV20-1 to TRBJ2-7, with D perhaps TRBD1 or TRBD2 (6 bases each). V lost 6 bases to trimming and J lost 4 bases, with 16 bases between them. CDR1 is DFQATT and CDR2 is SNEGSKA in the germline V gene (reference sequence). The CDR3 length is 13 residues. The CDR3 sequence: CSAGGSVFYEQYF. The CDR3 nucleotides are TGCAGTGCAGGGGGGAGTGTTTTTTACGAGCAGTACTTC.

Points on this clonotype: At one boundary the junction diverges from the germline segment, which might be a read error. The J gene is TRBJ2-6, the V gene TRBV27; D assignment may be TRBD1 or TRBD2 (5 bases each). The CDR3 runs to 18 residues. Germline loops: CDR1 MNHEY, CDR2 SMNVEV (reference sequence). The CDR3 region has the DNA TGTGCCAGCAGCCGCCGAAAGGAGGCCAACTCTGGGGCCAACGTCCCGACTTTC. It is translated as CASSRRKEANSGANVPTF.

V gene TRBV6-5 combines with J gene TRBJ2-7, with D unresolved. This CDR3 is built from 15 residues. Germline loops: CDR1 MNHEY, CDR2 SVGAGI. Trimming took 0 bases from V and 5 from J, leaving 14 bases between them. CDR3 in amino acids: CASSYSSSRRNEQYF. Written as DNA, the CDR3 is TGTGCCAGCAGTTACTCGTCCTCCCGAAGGAACGAGCAGTACTTC.

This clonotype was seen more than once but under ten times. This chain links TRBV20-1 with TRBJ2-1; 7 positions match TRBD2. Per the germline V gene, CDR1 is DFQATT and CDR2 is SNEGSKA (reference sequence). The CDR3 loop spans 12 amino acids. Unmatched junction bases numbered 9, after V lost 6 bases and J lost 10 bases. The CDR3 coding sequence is TGCAGTGCCACGGGGGGAGGGGACGAGCAGTTCTTC. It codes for CSATGGGDEQFF.

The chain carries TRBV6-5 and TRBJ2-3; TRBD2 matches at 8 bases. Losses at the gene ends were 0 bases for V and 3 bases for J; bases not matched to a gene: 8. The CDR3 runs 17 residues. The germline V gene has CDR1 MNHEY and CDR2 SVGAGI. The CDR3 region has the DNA TGTGCCAGCAGTTACTCCCCTCCGGGAGGGGGGACAGATACGCAGTATTTT. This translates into CASSYSPPGGGTDTQYF.

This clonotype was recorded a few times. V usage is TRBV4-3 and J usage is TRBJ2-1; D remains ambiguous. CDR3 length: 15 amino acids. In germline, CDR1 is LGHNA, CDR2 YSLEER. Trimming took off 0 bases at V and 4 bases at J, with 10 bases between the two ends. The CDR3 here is CASSQDFGEYNEQFF. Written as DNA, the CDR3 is TGCGCCAGCAGCCAAGATTTTGGAGAATACAATGAGCAGTTCTTC.

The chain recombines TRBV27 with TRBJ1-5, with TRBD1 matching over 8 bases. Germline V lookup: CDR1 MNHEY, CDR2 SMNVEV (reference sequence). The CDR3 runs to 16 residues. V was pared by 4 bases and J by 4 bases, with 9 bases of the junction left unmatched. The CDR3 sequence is CASSSLRTGKNQPQHF. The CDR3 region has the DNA TGTGCCAGCAGTTCCCTACGGACAGGGAAAAATCAGCCCCAGCATTTT.

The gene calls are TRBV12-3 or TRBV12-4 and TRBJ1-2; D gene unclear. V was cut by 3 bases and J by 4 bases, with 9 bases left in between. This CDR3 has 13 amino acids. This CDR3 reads CASSLSYLYGYTF. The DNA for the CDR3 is TGTGCCAGCAGTTTGAGTTACCTCTATGGCTACACCTTC.

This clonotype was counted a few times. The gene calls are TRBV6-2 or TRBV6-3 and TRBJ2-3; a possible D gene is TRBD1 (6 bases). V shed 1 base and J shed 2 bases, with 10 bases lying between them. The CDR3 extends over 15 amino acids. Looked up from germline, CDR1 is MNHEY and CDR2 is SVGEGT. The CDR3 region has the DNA TGTGCCAGCAGTTACTACCAGGGGTTCACAGATACGCAGTATTTT. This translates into CASSYYQGFTDTQYF.

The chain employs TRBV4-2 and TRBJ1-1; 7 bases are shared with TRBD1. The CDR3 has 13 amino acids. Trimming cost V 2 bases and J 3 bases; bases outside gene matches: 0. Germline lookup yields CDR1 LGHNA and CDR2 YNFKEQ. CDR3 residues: CASSQQGDTEAFF. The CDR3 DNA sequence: TGTGCCAGCAGCCAACAGGGGGACACTGAAGCTTTCTTT.

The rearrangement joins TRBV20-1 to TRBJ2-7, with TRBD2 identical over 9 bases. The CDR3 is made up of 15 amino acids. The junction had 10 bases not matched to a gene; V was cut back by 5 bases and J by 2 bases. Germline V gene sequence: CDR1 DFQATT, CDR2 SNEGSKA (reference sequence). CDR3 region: CSAPRGLASTYEQYF. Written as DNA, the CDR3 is TGCAGTGCTCCTCGGGGACTAGCCTCTACCTACGAGCAGTACTTC.

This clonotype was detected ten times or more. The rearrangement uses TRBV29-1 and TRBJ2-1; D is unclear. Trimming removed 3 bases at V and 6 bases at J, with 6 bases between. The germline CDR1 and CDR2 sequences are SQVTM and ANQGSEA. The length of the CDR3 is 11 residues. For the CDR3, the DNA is TGCAGCGTTGAGAGAGCCAATGAGCAGTTCTTC. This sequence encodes CSVERANEQFF.

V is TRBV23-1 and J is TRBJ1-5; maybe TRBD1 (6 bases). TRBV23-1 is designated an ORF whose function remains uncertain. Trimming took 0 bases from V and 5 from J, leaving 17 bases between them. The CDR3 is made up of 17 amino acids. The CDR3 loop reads CASSQSRAGAVDQPQHF. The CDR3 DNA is TGCGCCAGCAGTCAATCGAGGGCAGGGGCAGTGGATCAGCCCCAGCATTTT.

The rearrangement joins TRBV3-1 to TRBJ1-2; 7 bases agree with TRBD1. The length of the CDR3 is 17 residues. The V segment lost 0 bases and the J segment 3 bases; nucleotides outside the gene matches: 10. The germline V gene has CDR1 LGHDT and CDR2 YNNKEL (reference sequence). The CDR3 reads CASSQDLIAGQDYGYTF. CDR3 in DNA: TGTGCCAGCAGCCAAGATTTAATAGCCGGACAGGACTATGGCTACACCTTC.

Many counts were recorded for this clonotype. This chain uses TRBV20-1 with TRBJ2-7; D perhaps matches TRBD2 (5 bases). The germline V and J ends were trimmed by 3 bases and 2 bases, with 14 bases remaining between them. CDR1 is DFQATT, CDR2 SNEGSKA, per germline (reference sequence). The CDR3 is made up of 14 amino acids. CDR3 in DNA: TGCAGTGCTAGTATTGGGAGCTTCCCCTACGAGCAGTACTTC. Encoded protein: CSASIGSFPYEQYF.

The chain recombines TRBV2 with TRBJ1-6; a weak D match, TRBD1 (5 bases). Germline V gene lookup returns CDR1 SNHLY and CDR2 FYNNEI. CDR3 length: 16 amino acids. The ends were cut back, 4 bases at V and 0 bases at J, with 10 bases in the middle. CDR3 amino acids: CASSVPDNSYNSPLHF. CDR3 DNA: TGTGCCAGCAGTGTCCCGGACAACTCCTATAATTCACCCCTCCACTTT.